This T cell receptor (beta chain) was captured by sequencing in a study of response to subunit inactivated influenza vaccine. Findings and limits, study-wide: With each seasonal influenza vaccination, the authors suggested, few new T cells are recruited.

This clonotype has more than one count but fewer than ten. Its antigen is as yet unknown. This CDR3 spans 11 amino acids. V shed 3 bases and J shed 7 bases, with 9 bases lying between them. Germline CDR1 and CDR2: SQVTM and ANQGSEA. One entry per CDR3 protein, called by TCRdb with MiXCR from the RT-PCR reads. The table includes 430,000 or so distinct CDR3 sequences, approximately 10% detected once. The V and J genes are TRBV29-1 and TRBJ2-5; maybe TRBD2 (6 bases). The sample was PBMCs from blood, taken roughly 6 weeks after vaccination. The clonotype was recovered from a man aged 50-60 years who received an inactivated influenza vaccine. In DNA, the CDR3 is TGCAGCGTTGATGGGGGAGGGACCCAGTACTTC. Amino acids: CSVDGGGTQYF.